This T cell receptor beta chain was observed in a study of cytomegalovirus exposure and HLA in healthy donors. Background on the study: From HLA-typed donors, an early data release held approximately 85 million unique TCRs. Study-level results: The sole available immune exposure information was CMV serostatus. TCR beta V segments were, for the most part, productive about 87% or about 30% of the time in an earlier analysis. Reports showed the classifier diagnosing cytomegalovirus status with high specificity and sensitivity.

PCR primers comprised 60 Vbeta and 13 Jbeta primers. Only in-frame clones appear in the TCRdb table, and some are missing; sequencing was by immunoSEQ multiplex PCR. The repertoire holds some 110,000 clones, with 55% to 70% as singletons. This clone was recorded only once. Its antigen is still unknown. CDR1 and CDR2 from the germline V gene are SGDLS and YYNGEE. Trimming removed 3 bases at V and 5 bases at J, with 14 bases between. The CDR3 length is 15 residues. The rearrangement uses TRBV9 and TRBJ2-2; tentatively, D is TRBD2 (5 bases). The sample consisted of PBMCs. The clonotype originates from a woman aged 25 to 39 in good health and CMV-seronegative. For the CDR3, the DNA is TGTGCCAGCAGCGCTAGCTTACCGGAAACCGGGGAGCTGTTTTTT. Amino acid sequence: CASSASLPETGELFF.